A single sample gave rise to the 11 T cell receptor beta chains below, sequenced in a study of regulatory T cells in long-lasting Graves disease. Relying on iRepertoire HTBI primers and Arm-PCR of CDR3 regions, the team built TCR beta libraries. MiXCR, run by TCRdb on the multiplex PCR reads, gives a single entry per CDR3 protein. This repertoire shows 420,000 or so distinct CDR3 sequences, around 15% found once; its top ten account for about 25%. This sample's time point: newly diagnosed GD, antithyroid drugs for less than 3 months. Generation of the TCR library employed RNA extracted from PBMCs. The same specimen was also included in a second study, on T cells in Graves' hyperthyroidism and ophthalmopathy.

The source was peripheral blood mononuclear cells (PBMCs), collected at new diagnosis, from a patient treated with antithyroid drugs. The receptors were gathered from a woman under 30 with Graves disease.

This clonotype was picked up many times. This chain joins TRBV12-3 or TRBV12-4 and TRBJ1-1; no definite D call. The V end lost 6 bases, the J end lost 5 bases, and 22 bases lay between the germline ends. CDR3 length: 16 amino acids. The CDR3 DNA sequence: TGTGCCAGCAGCCTTAGCTGGGGTGAGGAGGGAACTGAAGCTTTCTTT. Its protein is CASSLSWGEEGTEAFF.

This clonotype was detected a few times. The chain recombines TRBV6-1 with TRBJ1-1, with D maybe TRBD1 (6 bases). Trimming shortened V by 6 bases and J by 1 base, and 15 bases separated the two germline ends. Per germline, CDR1 MNHNS and CDR2 SASEGT. The length of the CDR3 is 15 residues. CDR3 loop: CASSQYNRANTEAFF. The CDR3 nucleotides are TGTGCCAGCAGCCAATATAACAGGGCGAACACTGAAGCTTTCTTT.

As to this clonotype: A much larger clone lies one base from this, so it may be a read error. This chain connects TRBV28 to TRBJ1-5, with D hard to call. Germline CDR1 and CDR2: MDHEN and SYDVKM. The CDR3 covers 14 residues. For the CDR3, the DNA is TGTACCAGCAGCCCCTCTCCTTCGGATAAACCCCAGCATTTT. Its translation is CTSSPSPSDKPQHF.

The V gene is TRBV5-1, the J gene TRBJ1-1, with a possible D match to TRBD1 (6 bases). Trimming cost V 2 bases and J 4 bases, with 12 bases left between them. Germline V gives CDR1 SGHRS, CDR2 YFSETQ. The CDR3 is made up of 14 amino acids. CDR3 DNA sequence: TGCGCCAGCAGCTTTGGACAGTTGATCACTGAAGCTTTCTTT. Translated, it gives CASSFGQLITEAFF.

On this clonotype itself: This sequence may be a read error, since a much larger clone differs from it by one base. The CDR3 DNA sequence: TGTGCTAGCAGCTTAAAGTCCACTAGCGGGAACCACCAAGAACTCTACAATGAGCAGTACTTC. It translates to CASSLKSTSGNHQELYNEQYF. The rearrangement uses TRBV7-7 and TRBJ2-5, with 10 bases matching TRBD2. Germline lookup yields CDR1 SSHAT and CDR2 FNYEAQ (reference sequence). The CDR3 sequence is 21 residues long.

This clonotype was detected ten times or more. The V gene is TRBV20-1, the J gene TRBJ2-7; 10 nucleotides align to TRBD2. Per germline, CDR1 DFQATT and CDR2 SNEGSKA (reference sequence). The J segment lost 4 bases and the V segment lost 6 bases, leaving 6 bases of the junction unmatched. This CDR3 spans 13 amino acids. CDR3 loop: CSALGLAAYEQYF. The DNA of the CDR3 is TGCAGTGCCCTAGGACTAGCGGCTTACGAGCAGTACTTC.

The chain has TRBV9 and TRBJ2-5; D ambiguous. V dropped 4 bases and J dropped 4 bases, with 14 bases sitting between them. CDR3 length: 14 amino acids. Germline CDR1 reads SGDLS; CDR2 reads YYNGEE. The CDR3 bases are TGTGCCAGCAGCCCCCGGACCTTTGGAGAGACCCAGTACTTC. Protein product: CASSPRTFGETQYF.

This clonotype showed up many times. The chain couples TRBV3-1 to TRBJ2-7; 8 bases are a match to TRBD1. The CDR3 sequence is 14 residues long. Germline V gene sequence: CDR1 LGHDT, CDR2 YNNKEL (reference sequence). Trimming took 0 bases from V and 3 from J; bases not matched to a gene: 1. CDR3 in amino acids: CASSQDTGGYEQYF. The CDR3 DNA sequence: TGTGCCAGCAGCCAAGATACAGGGGGCTACGAGCAGTACTTC.

This clonotype was picked up many times. This rearrangement joins TRBV28 to TRBJ1-2; no clear D. V shed 3 bases and J shed 2 bases, with 19 bases lying between them. Germline CDR1 reads MDHEN; CDR2 reads SYDVKM. The CDR3 length is 17 residues. CDR3 residues: CASSLGSYRAKNYGYTF. DNA for the CDR3: TGTGCCAGCAGTTTGGGGAGCTACCGGGCTAAGAACTATGGCTACACCTTC.

This clonotype occurred many times. CDR3 in DNA: TGCAGCGTTGTGAAGGGGAACTCCTACGAGCAGTACTTC. Translating gives CSVVKGNSYEQYF. This sequence joins TRBV29-1 and TRBJ2-7, with TRBD1 as a possible D gene (5 bases). The germline V gene encodes CDR1 SQVTM and CDR2 ANQGSEA. The V end lost 4 bases, the J end lost 0 bases, and 10 bases lay between the germline ends. The CDR3 spans 13 residues.

This chain connects TRBV10-3 to TRBJ1-5; perhaps TRBD1 as D (6 bases). The V end was cut by 8 bases, the J end by 5 bases, with 16 bases between. This CDR3 has 14 amino acids. Germline V gene sequence: CDR1 ENHRY, CDR2 SYGVKD. CDR3 region: CAISEGGIDQPQHF. The CDR3, as DNA: TGTGCCATCTCGGAGGGGGGGATCGATCAGCCCCAGCATTTT.